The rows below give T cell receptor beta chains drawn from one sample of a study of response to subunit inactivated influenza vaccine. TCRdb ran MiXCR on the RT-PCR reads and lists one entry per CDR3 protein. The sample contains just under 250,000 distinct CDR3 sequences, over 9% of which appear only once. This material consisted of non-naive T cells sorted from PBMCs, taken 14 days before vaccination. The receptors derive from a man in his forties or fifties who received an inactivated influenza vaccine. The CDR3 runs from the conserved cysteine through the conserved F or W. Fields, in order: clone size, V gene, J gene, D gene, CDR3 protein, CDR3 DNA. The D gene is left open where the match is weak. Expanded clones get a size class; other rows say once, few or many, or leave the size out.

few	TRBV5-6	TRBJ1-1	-	CASNKHGGGPPFF	TGTGCCAGCAATAAGCACGGGGGTGGACCCCCTTTCTTT
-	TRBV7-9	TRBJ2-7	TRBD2	CASSQGLATPYEQYF	TGTGCCAGCAGCCAGGGACTAGCGACACCCTACGAGCAGTACTTC
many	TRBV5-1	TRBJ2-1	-	CASNLMGRDEQFF	TGCGCCAGCAACCTAATGGGGCGGGATGAGCAGTTCTTC
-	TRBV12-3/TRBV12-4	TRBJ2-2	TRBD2	CASRLSGRFNTGELFF	TGTGCCAGCAGGCTAAGCGGGAGATTCAACACCGGGGAGCTGTTTTTT
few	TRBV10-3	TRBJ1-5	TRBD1	CAISESWTGSNQPQHF	TGTGCCATCAGTGAGTCGTGGACAGGGAGCAATCAGCCCCAGCATTTT
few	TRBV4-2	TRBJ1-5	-	CASSQGGRRSNQPQHF	TGTGCCAGCAGCCAAGGGGGACGGCGAAGCAATCAGCCCCAGCATTTT
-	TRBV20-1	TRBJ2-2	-	CSARAGSSSGELFF	TGCAGTGCCCGTGCCGGGAGCTCTTCCGGGGAGCTGTTTTTT
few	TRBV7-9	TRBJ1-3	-	CASSLRKGNTIYF	TGTGCCAGCAGCTTAAGGAAGGGAAACACCATATATTTT
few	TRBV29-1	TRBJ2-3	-	CSVFQAVDTQYF	TGCAGCGTGTTCCAAGCGGTGGATACGCAGTATTTT
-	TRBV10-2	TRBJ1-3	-	CASSDHTGAGGNTIYF	TGCGCCAGCAGTGATCATACGGGGGCAGGTGGAAACACCATATATTTT
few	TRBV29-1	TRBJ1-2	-	CSVEDPIMRGYTF	TGCAGCGTTGAAGATCCCATCATGAGGGGCTACACCTTC
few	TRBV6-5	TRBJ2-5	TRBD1	CASSYSWTGGAGETQYF	TGTGCCAGCAGTTACTCCTGGACAGGGGGCGCGGGGGAGACCCAGTACTTC
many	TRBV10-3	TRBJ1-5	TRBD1	CAISEGTGVVRNQPQHF	TGTGCCATCAGTGAGGGGACAGGAGTGGTACGCAATCAGCCCCAGCATTTT
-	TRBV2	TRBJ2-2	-	CASKEASNTGELFF	TGTGCCAGCAAGGAGGCCTCGAACACCGGGGAGCTGTTTTTT